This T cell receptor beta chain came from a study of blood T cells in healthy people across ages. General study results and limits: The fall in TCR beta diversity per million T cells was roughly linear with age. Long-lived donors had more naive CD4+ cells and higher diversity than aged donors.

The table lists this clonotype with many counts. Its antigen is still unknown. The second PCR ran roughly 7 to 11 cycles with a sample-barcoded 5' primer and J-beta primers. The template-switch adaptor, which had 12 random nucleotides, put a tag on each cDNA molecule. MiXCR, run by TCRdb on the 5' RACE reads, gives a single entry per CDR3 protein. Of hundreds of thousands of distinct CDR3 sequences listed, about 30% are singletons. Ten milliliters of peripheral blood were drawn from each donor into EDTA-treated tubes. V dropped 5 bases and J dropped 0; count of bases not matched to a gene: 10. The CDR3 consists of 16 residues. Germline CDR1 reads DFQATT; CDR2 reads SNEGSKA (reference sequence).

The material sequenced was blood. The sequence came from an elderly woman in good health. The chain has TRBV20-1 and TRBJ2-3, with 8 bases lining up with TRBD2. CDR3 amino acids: CSAGGNKRGSTDTQYF. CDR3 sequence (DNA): TGCAGTGCTGGGGGGAATAAGCGGGGGAGCACAGATACGCAGTATTTT.